This entry lists 14 T cell receptor beta chains sequenced from one sample in a study of PD-L1 blockade in urothelial cancer. Profiling relied on immunoSEQ multiplex PCR, and the TCRdb table lists in-frame clones only, not all of them. The sample lists 80,000 to 100,000 clones; over 80% were seen once. The specimen was PBMCs, collected around atezolizumab (anti-PD-L1) treatment. The receptors derive from a man in his 70s with urothelial cancer.

The V gene is TRBV19, the J gene TRBJ1-5; 7 nucleotides line up with TRBD1. This CDR3 spans 14 amino acids. CDR1 and CDR2 from the germline V gene are LNHDA and SQIVND (reference sequence). V was clipped by 9 bases and J by 2 bases; unmatched bases: 7. CDR3 loop: CASQAGGGNQPQHF. CDR3 bases: TGTGCCAGCCAGGCAGGGGGAGGCAATCAGCCCCAGCATTTT.

This chain connects TRBV6-5 to TRBJ2-7; 9 bases fit TRBD1. CDR1 is MNHEY and CDR2 is SVGAGI in the germline V gene. The junction had 3 bases not matched to a gene; V was cut back by 4 bases and J by 5 bases. CDR3 length: 13 residues. CDR3 region: CASSSDRGDEQYF. In DNA, the CDR3 is TGTGCCAGCAGTTCGGACAGGGGAGACGAGCAGTACTTC.

This clone was recorded only once. The chain employs TRBV6-5 and TRBJ2-7, with D tentatively TRBD1 (5 bases). Looked up from germline, CDR1 is MNHEY and CDR2 is SVGAGI. This CDR3 spans 14 amino acids. The V end was cut by 7 bases, the J end by 4 bases, with 17 bases between. This CDR3 reads CASTTRQGVYEQYF. The DNA of the CDR3 is TGTGCCAGCACCACCAGGCAGGGTGTATACGAGCAGTACTTC.

The chain links TRBV11-2 to TRBJ2-5; 14 nucleotides align to TRBD2. CDR1 is SGHAT, CDR2 FQNNGV, per germline. J lost 9 bases, V lost 0 bases, and 3 bases had no gene match. The CDR3 is made up of 15 amino acids. The CDR3 loop reads CASSLEGLAGAAQYF. DNA of the CDR3: TGTGCCAGCAGCTTAGAGGGACTAGCGGGGGCGGCCCAGTACTTC.

J is TRBJ2-3 and V is TRBV4-2; 10 positions agree with TRBD1. V was pared by 0 bases and J by 5 bases, with 5 bases of the junction left unmatched. Germline assignment: CDR1 LGHNA and CDR2 YNFKEQ. The CDR3 is 16 residues long. The DNA for the CDR3 is TGTGCCAGCAGCCAAGAAATTGGACAGGGGGTAGATACGCAGTATTTT. It is translated as CASSQEIGQGVDTQYF.

The chain links TRBV4-1 to TRBJ2-5, with D perhaps matching TRBD1 (6 bases). The CDR3 runs 15 residues. V lost 1 base and J lost 0, with 9 bases in between. The germline gives CDR1 MGHRA, CDR2 YSYEKL. The CDR3 DNA is TGCGCCAGCAGCCAAGCTCAGGGGAACCAAGAGACCCAGTACTTC. Amino acid sequence: CASSQAQGNQETQYF.

The chain employs TRBV5-6 and TRBJ1-4; possible D gene TRBD1, 6 bases. Per the germline V gene, CDR1 is SGHDT and CDR2 is YYEEEE. The CDR3 has 15 amino acids. Trimming took off 0 bases at V and 3 bases at J, with 9 bases between the two ends. In DNA form, the CDR3 reads TGTGCCAGCAGCTTGGGGAACAGGGCTAATGAAAAACTGTTTTTT. The encoded protein is CASSLGNRANEKLFF.

The CDR3 region is CASSERGFGTDTQYF. In DNA form, the CDR3 reads TGTGCCAGCAGTGAACGGGGGTTCGGCACAGATACGCAGTATTTT. The V and J genes are TRBV2 and TRBJ2-3, with D possibly matching TRBD2 (6 bases). The V end lost 2 bases, the J end lost 1 base, and 10 bases lay between the germline ends. CDR3 size: 15 residues. Germline-derived CDR1 and CDR2 are SNHLY and FYNNEI. Full variable domain (outside the CDR3, taken from reference TRBV2 and TRBJ2-3): EPEVTQTPSHQVTQMGQEVILRCVPISNHLYFYWYRQILGQKVEFLVSFYNNEISEKSEIFDDQFSVERPDGSNFTLKIRSTKLEDSAMYFCASSERGFGTDTQYFGPGTRLTVL.

This clone has a single count. The CDR3 loop reads CASRLSPGHQTGELFF. As DNA, the CDR3 is TGCGCCAGCAGACTTAGTCCGGGACATCAAACCGGGGAGCTGTTTTTT. The J gene is TRBJ2-2, the V gene TRBV4-1; TRBD1 might be the D (6 bases). The CDR3 covers 16 residues. The V gene's germline CDR1 is MGHRA and CDR2 YSYEKL. The ends were cut back, 6 bases at V and 5 bases at J, with 19 bases in the middle.

This sequence joins TRBV9 and TRBJ2-5, with a weak D call TRBD2 (6 bases). CDR3 size: 16 residues. Germline values: CDR1 SGDLS, CDR2 YYNGEE. Trimming removed 4 bases from V and 2 bases from J, with 18 bases in between. CDR3 in DNA: TGTGCCAGCAGCCCCCGGATTTCGAGCGGGCAAGAGACCCAGTACTTC. Protein: CASSPRISSGQETQYF. Drawing the rest from reference TRBV9 and TRBJ2-5, the complete variable domain is DSGVTQTPKHLITATGQRVTLRCSPRSGDLSVYWYQQSLDQGLQFLIQYYNGEERAKGNILERFSAQQFPDLHSELNLSSLELGDSALYFCASSPRISSGQETQYFGPGTRLLVL.

This clone came up a few times. The chain combines TRBV19 with TRBJ1-1; D not resolved. V was pared by 5 bases and J by 0 bases, with 10 bases between. Per the germline V gene, CDR1 is LNHDA and CDR2 is SQIVND (reference sequence). The length of the CDR3 is 14 residues. The CDR3 spells CASSFGVVNTEAFF. The DNA of the CDR3 is TGTGCCAGTAGTTTCGGGGTGGTGAACACTGAAGCTTTCTTT. The whole variable domain, remainder taken from reference TRBV19 and TRBJ1-1, is DGGITQSPKYLFRKEGQNVTLSCEQNLNHDAMYWYRQDPGQGLRLIYYSQIVNDFQKGDIAEGYSVSREKKESFPLTVTSAQKNPTAFYLCASSFGVVNTEAFFGQGTRLTVV.

This rearrangement joins TRBV7-6 to TRBJ2-1; 11 bases fit TRBD2. V shed 0 bases and J 5 bases; nucleotides not matched to a gene: 3. Germline V gene data show CDR1 as SGHVS and CDR2 as FNYEAQ. The CDR3 loop spans 16 amino acids. Written as DNA, the CDR3 is TGTGCCAGCAGCTTAGCGGGGACTAGCGGTAACAATGAGCAGTTCTTC. It specifies CASSLAGTSGNNEQFF.

V gene TRBV30 combines with J gene TRBJ2-3; the match to TRBD1 covers 10 bases. V lost 3 bases and J lost 7; bases outside the gene matches: 4. Germline assignment: CDR1 GTSNPN and CDR2 SVGIG (reference sequence). This CDR3 has 13 residues. CDR3 sequence: CAWRRQGANTQYF. The CDR3 DNA is TGTGCCTGGAGGAGACAGGGGGCGAATACGCAGTATTTT.

The CDR3 nucleotides read TGCGCCAGCAGAGCGGAAGAGACCCAGTACTTC. This encodes CASRAEETQYF. V usage is TRBV5-1 and J usage is TRBJ2-5, with D possibly matching TRBD2 (5 bases). CDR3 length equals 11 residues. CDR1 and CDR2 from the germline V gene are SGHRS and YFSETQ. The ends were cut back, 5 bases at V and 3 bases at J, with 5 bases in the middle. The variable domain in full, completed from reference TRBV5-1 and TRBJ2-5, reads KAGVTQTPRYLIKTRGQQVTLSCSPISGHRSVSWYQQTPGQGLQFLFEYFSETQRNKGNFPGRFSGRQFSNSRSEMNVSTLELGDSALYLCASRAEETQYFGPGTRLLVL.